This is a list of T cell receptor beta chains from one sample in a study of OX40 agonist ivuxolimab in advanced cancers. Measured with immunoSEQ multiplex PCR; TCRdb has only the in-frame clones, and not every one. Seen here are about 94,000 clones, approximately 94% observed once, and the top ten hold 0.15% to 0.2%. The material was CD4+ or CD8+ T cells sorted from blood, obtained in a trial of the OX40 agonist ivuxolimab. These receptor sequences come from an adult with an advanced solid tumor such as melanoma, head and neck, liver or kidney cancer. CDR3s include the opening cysteine and the closing phenylalanine or tryptophan. A D gene is named only where the DNA matches it firmly. Clone size, where shown, is once, few, many, or a class for clones that have expanded.

>.|TRBJ2-3|.|TRBV6-5
TGTGCCAGCAGCTCCCTAGCGCGTAGCACAGATACGCAGTATTTT
CASSSLARSTDTQYF
>.|TRBJ2-1|.|TRBV11-3
TGTGCCAGCGCCAGAGACGGGGGCAACAATGAGCAGTTCTTC
CASARDGGNNEQFF
>TRBD2|TRBJ2-1|.|TRBV5-1
TGCGCCAGCAATTCGGTGCCGTCGGGCGGGGGGTCCTACAATGAGCAGTTCTTC
CASNSVPSGGGSYNEQFF
>.|TRBJ1-1|.|TRBV27
TGTGCCAGCAGTAAGACGCAGAACACTGAAGCTTTCTTT
CASSKTQNTEAFF
>.|TRBJ2-3|.|TRBV5-1
TGCGCCAGCAGCTTCGGGGATACGCAGTATTTT
CASSFGDTQYF
>.|TRBJ2-1|.|TRBV21-1
TGTGCCAGCAATGGACAGGGCAATGAGCAGTTCTTC
CASNGQGNEQFF
>TRBD1|TRBJ1-3|few|TRBV28
TGTGCCAGCAGCCTAGAGGGGGCGAAAAACACCATATATTTT
CASSLEGAKNTIYF
>TRBD1|TRBJ2-1|.|TRBV6-4
TGTGCCAGCAGGCAGACAGGGGGCTCCTACAATGAGCAGTTCTTC
CASRQTGGSYNEQFF
>.|TRBJ2-7|.|TRBV7-8
TGTGCCAGCAGCTTAGCTGACAGAAGCTCCTACGAGCAGTACTTC
CASSLADRSSYEQYF
>TRBD1|TRBJ1-5|once|TRBV10-2
TGCGCCAGCAGTGGAGGGGAGGGGGCAGGTTATAGCAATCAGCCCCAGCATTTT
CASSGGEGAGYSNQPQHF
>.|TRBJ1-5|few|TRBV4-1
TGCGCCAGCAGTCGTTATACGGTTAGCAATCAGCCCCAGCATTTT
CASSRYTVSNQPQHF
>TRBD1|TRBJ1-6|.|TRBV30
TGTGCCTGGAGGACGGGGACAGGGGATTCACCCCTCCACTTT
CAWRTGTGDSPLHF
>.|TRBJ1-5|few|TRBV5-6
TGTGCCAGCAGCCTCAATGACCGTCAGCCCCAGCATTTT
CASSLNDRQPQHF
>.|TRBJ1-4|.|TRBV6-5
TGTGCCAGCAGTTACGGTTTGGGGGTAGGGGAAAAACTGTTTTTT
CASSYGLGVGEKLFF
>.|TRBJ1-1|.|TRBV27
TGTGCCAGCAGTTTAATAACAGGGAAGGGCACTGAAGCTTTCTTT
CASSLITGKGTEAFF
>TRBD1|TRBJ1-2|.|TRBV7-9
TGTGCCAGCAGCTTAGGTGGGACAGAGTACTTATATGGCTACACCTTC
CASSLGGTEYLYGYTF
>TRBD1|TRBJ2-7|.|TRBV19
TGTGCCAGTAGTGACCAGGACAGGGCAATCAACGAGCAGTACTTC
CASSDQDRAINEQYF
>TRBD1|TRBJ1-2|.|TRBV5-8
TGTGCCAGCAGCTTGACAGGCCGGACAGGGGGCCGTGGCTACACCTTC
CASSLTGRTGGRGYTF
>TRBD2|TRBJ2-7|.|TRBV11-1
TGTGCCAGCAGCCCCCGGGGACTAGCGGGGAACTACGAGCAGTACTTC
CASSPRGLAGNYEQYF
>.|TRBJ2-2|.|TRBV7-9
TGTGCCAGCAGCCGGGACCGAGGGGTTTTCGGGGAGCTGTTTTTT
CASSRDRGVFGELFF
>.|TRBJ2-2|.|TRBV30
TGTGCCTGGAGTCGGGAGGGGGAGCTGTTTTTT
CAWSREGELFF
>.|TRBJ2-1|.|TRBV11-3
TGTGCCAGCAGCTTAGGAGCGGTTAACAATGAGCAGTTCTTC
CASSLGAVNNEQFF
>TRBD1|TRBJ2-2|.|TRBV19
TGTGCCAGTCGCCCCCGACAGGGGCCCGGGGAGCTGTTTTTT
CASRPRQGPGELFF
>.|TRBJ1-2|.|TRBV10-2
TGCGCCAGCAGTGCAGTTGGGCGGGATGGCTACACCTTC
CASSAVGRDGYTF
>.|TRBJ1-6|.|TRBV4-3
TGCGCCAGCAGCCAAGATATAGGGAGCTCCTATAATTCACCCCTCCACTTT
CASSQDIGSSYNSPLHF
>TRBD1|TRBJ1-3|once|TRBV9
TGTGCCAGCAGCGGACAGGGGAATGGAAACACCATATATTTT
CASSGQGNGNTIYF
>.|TRBJ2-1|.|TRBV15
TGTGCCACCAGCGTATTAAGGGGTAGTAATGAGCAGTTCTTC
CATSVLRGSNEQFF
>.|TRBJ1-4|.|TRBV5-1
TGCGCCAGCAGCTTGGGGTCAGGGGAAAGTGAAAAACTGTTTTTT
CASSLGSGESEKLFF
>TRBD1|TRBJ2-1|once|TRBV19
TGTGCCAGTAGTGCCCGACAGGGCACCTTTTACAATGAGCAGTTCTTC
CASSARQGTFYNEQFF
>TRBD2|TRBJ2-2|.|TRBV5-4
TGTGCCAGCAGCAAGGGACTAGCGGGGTCGAACACCGGGGAGCTGTTTTTT
CASSKGLAGSNTGELFF
>.|TRBJ1-5|.|TRBV10-1
TGCGCCAGCAGTGAGTCGGGTAGGGGTAATCAGCCCCAGCATTTT
CASSESGRGNQPQHF
>.|TRBJ1-2|.|TRBV7-9
TGTGCCAGCAGCCGGGGGGGAGACTATGGCTACACCTTC
CASSRGGDYGYTF
>.|TRBJ1-6|few|TRBV6-5
TGTGCCAGCAGTTACTCTCGGCAGAGCGATTCACCCCTCCACTTT
CASSYSRQSDSPLHF
>.|TRBJ1-2|.|TRBV7-2
TGTGCCAGCAGCTTAGCGGTCGTGGAGGGCTACACCTTC
CASSLAVVEGYTF
>TRBD2|TRBJ2-2|once|TRBV28
TGTGCCAGCGGTAGCGGGAGTTTGAACACCGGGGAGCTGTTTTTT
CASGSGSLNTGELFF
>.|TRBJ2-7|.|TRBV19
TGTGCCAGTAGTATTGAAGGGCTCCTTCACGAGCAGTACTTC
CASSIEGLLHEQYF
>.|TRBJ1-1|.|TRBV15
TGTGCCACCAGCAGCCCCGGGGGGAATGAAGCTTTCTTT
CATSSPGGNEAFF
>TRBD1|TRBJ2-1|.|TRBV7-3
TGTGCCAGCAGCTCCCAGGGGGTAGTTGCGAATGAGCAGTTCTTC
CASSSQGVVANEQFF
>.|TRBJ1-4|once|TRBV2
TGTGCCAGCAACCTGGACCTCGGCGGGGAAAAACTGTTTTTT
CASNLDLGGEKLFF
>.|TRBJ2-7|.|TRBV19
TGTGCCAGTAGTACCCGCCAATTAACCTACGAGCAGTACTTC
CASSTRQLTYEQYF
>.|TRBJ1-4|.|TRBV7-9
TGTGCCAGCAGCTTAGTTGTAACAGACGCAACTAATGAAAAACTGTTTTTT
CASSLVVTDATNEKLFF
>.|TRBJ2-7|.|TRBV5-1
TGCGCCAGCAGCCCTCAAGGGGGGGGAAGCTCCTACGAGCAGTACTTC
CASSPQGGGSSYEQYF
>.|TRBJ2-2|once|TRBV5-4
TGTGCCAGCAGCCGAACTTGGAATAACGGGGAGCTGTTTTTT
CASSRTWNNGELFF
>TRBD1|TRBJ2-2|once|TRBV5-1
TGCGCCAGCAGCTTCGACAGGGTCGGCGGGGAGCTGTTTTTT
CASSFDRVGGELFF
>.|TRBJ2-7|.|TRBV28
TGTGCCAGCAGCCCCCCAGGGACTTCGGCGCGGGAGCAGTACTTC
CASSPPGTSAREQYF
>.|TRBJ1-1|.|TRBV10-3
TGTGCCATCAGTCCGGTGGGGGCAATTAAAGAAGCTTTCTTT
CAISPVGAIKEAFF
>TRBD1|TRBJ1-4|.|TRBV5-1
TGCGCCAGCAGCCAAGGGACAGTTGGTGAAAAACTGTTTTTT
CASSQGTVGEKLFF
>TRBD1|TRBJ1-5|.|TRBV6-5
TGTGCCAGCAGTTACTCCGGGACAGGGGTTCAGCCCCAGCATTTT
CASSYSGTGVQPQHF